This TCR beta chain was recovered during a study of identical twins. Study conclusions and caveats: One should note that invariant MAIT and iNKT cells could partly confound zero-insertion analyses.

Each CDR3 protein is one row after TCRdb ran MiXCR on the 5' RACE reads. The sample has about 730,000 distinct CDR3 sequences, 21% seen once. This clonotype has more than one count but fewer than ten. Its antigen is currently unknown. The V and J ends lost 3 bases and 7 bases, in that order; junction bases with no gene match: 14. The CDR3 sequence is 16 residues long. Germline CDR1 reads SNHLY; CDR2 reads FYNNEI. This same sample was also taken into another study, of T cells expressing NK-cell markers.

Sequences were obtained from PBMCs. This sequence was found in a woman aged 18-29 years in good health. V is TRBV2 and J is TRBJ1-2; 7 bases match TRBD1. CDR3 DNA sequence: TGTGCCAGCAGTGAGGTCGGGGGACAGCTCCTCCGTGGCTACACCTTC. Translation: CASSEVGGQLLRGYTF.